This T cell receptor beta chain was observed in a study of blood T cells in healthy people across ages. Study-wide results and caveats: A greater number of naive CD4+ cells and higher diversity distinguished long-lived donors from aged donors.

As concerns this clonotype: The antigen remains undetermined.

Primed by a sample-barcoded 5' primer and a J-beta primer mix, a second PCR proceeded for roughly 7 to 12 cycles. TCRdb analysed the 5' RACE reads with MiXCR anew, one entry per CDR3 protein. The sample records fewer than 600,000 distinct CDR3 sequences, 27% being singletons. This CDR3 region has 14 residues. Trimming cost V 2 bases and J 7 bases, with 12 bases left between them. The germline V gene has CDR1 SEHNR and CDR2 FQNEAQ (reference sequence). The sample was also reused in another study, on T cells of mothers and their children.

The chain carries TRBV7-9 and TRBJ2-1, with a possible D match to TRBD1 (6 bases). Sequenced: blood. This TCR came from a boy aged 2 to 10 in good health. The CDR3 sequence: CASSLPPRGNEQFF. CDR3 bases: TGTGCCAGCAGCTTACCTCCCAGGGGTAATGAGCAGTTCTTC.